The next 15 T cell receptor beta chains were all read from a single sample in a study of shared clonotypes between healthy human individuals. Here immunoSEQ multiplex PCR was the method, and the copy in TCRdb shows in-frame clones only, minus some. The table has approximately 1.5 million clones, approximately 98.5% seen once. The source material was naive CD4+ T cells sorted from blood. Subset meaning: CD45RA+ positively selected. These receptors all stem from a man aged 30-40 years in good health.

The chain uses TRBV27 and TRBJ1-1; TRBD1 might be the D (5 bases). Germline CDR1 and CDR2: MNHEY and SMNVEV (reference sequence). The CDR3 has 15 residues. The V gene lost 5 bases and the J gene lost 3 bases, with 16 bases spanning the gap. The CDR3 coding sequence is TGTGCCAGCAGTCGCTGGGGGAGGGAGGACACTGAAGCTTTCTTT. Translating gives CASSRWGREDTEAFF.

The chain uses TRBV28 and TRBJ1-5; D is unresolved. Per the germline V gene, CDR1 is MDHEN and CDR2 is SYDVKM. The CDR3 runs to 10 residues. V lost 5 bases and J 11 bases, leaving 7 bases between the germline ends. The CDR3 DNA reads TGTGCCAGCAGTGGCCTAGCCCAGCATTTT. It yields the protein CASSGLAQHF.

The genes are TRBV30 and TRBJ2-7; D gene ambiguous. Trimming cost V 2 bases and J 7 bases, with 15 bases left between them. The CDR3 is 13 residues long. Germline assignment: CDR1 GTSNPN and CDR2 SVGIG (reference sequence). This chain's CDR3 is CAWSIPPLLEQYF. In DNA form, the CDR3 reads TGTGCCTGGAGTATCCCCCCCCTATTGGAGCAGTACTTC.

V usage is TRBV6-6 and J usage is TRBJ2-5; 8 nucleotides align to TRBD2. Trimming removed 6 bases from V and 4 bases from J; junction bases left unmatched: 4. The CDR3 is 13 residues long. The germline V gene has CDR1 MNHNY and CDR2 SVGAGI (reference sequence). This CDR3 is CASSTLAGETQYF. For the CDR3, the DNA is TGTGCCAGCAGCACTCTAGCGGGAGAGACCCAGTACTTC.

J is TRBJ2-4 and V is TRBV13; TRBD2 matches 9 bases. There are 17 residues in the CDR3. The trim removed 1 base at V and 2 bases at J, leaving 6 bases unmatched. Germline values: CDR1 PRHDT, CDR2 FYEKMQ (reference sequence). Here the CDR3 reads CASSLVLAGATKNIQYF. The CDR3 DNA follows: TGTGCCAGCAGCTTAGTGTTAGCGGGAGCAACCAAAAACATTCAGTACTTC.

V and J are TRBV19 and TRBJ2-1; D remains ambiguous. Germline CDR1 and CDR2: LNHDA and SQIVND (reference sequence). Trimming shortened V by 3 bases and J by 8 bases, and 11 bases separated the two germline ends. This CDR3 is 13 amino acids long. CDR3 sequence (DNA): TGTGCCAGTAGTATCCTTCTATCATATGAGCAGTTCTTC. Translated: CASSILLSYEQFF.

The chain carries TRBV29-1 and TRBJ2-5; D not certain. Germline V gene data show CDR1 as SQVTM and CDR2 as ANQGSEA. Trimming pared 0 bases from V and 3 bases from J, leaving 8 bases between. The CDR3 totals 13 residues. This CDR3 is CSVEDPLEETQYF. CDR3 nucleotides: TGCAGCGTTGAAGACCCGCTGGAAGAGACCCAGTACTTC. The full variable domain, rest sourced from reference TRBV29-1 and TRBJ2-5, is SAVISQKPSRDICQRGTSLTIQCQVDSQVTMMFWYRQQPGQSLTLIATANQGSEATYESGFVIDKFPISRPNLTFSTLTVSNMSPEDSSIYLCSVEDPLEETQYFGPGTRLLVL.

The chain couples TRBV11-2 to TRBJ2-5; 12 bases fit TRBD2. CDR1 and CDR2 from the germline V gene are SGHAT and FQNNGV. J was trimmed by 1 base and V by 6 bases; bases with no gene match: 6. CDR3 length equals 16 residues. CDR3 sequence reads: CASRPTSGSIQETQYF. The CDR3 region has the DNA TGTGCCAGCAGGCCGACTAGCGGGAGTATCCAAGAGACCCAGTACTTC.

V and J are TRBV11-1 and TRBJ2-3; 12 nucleotides line up with TRBD2. Germline V gene lookup returns CDR1 SGHAT and CDR2 FQDESV (reference sequence). The CDR3 has 16 residues. V shed 5 bases, J shed 4 bases, and the junction held 7 bases outside the gene matches. The CDR3, as DNA: TGTGCCAGCAGCCCGAGACTAGCGGGAGTTTCAGATACGCAGTATTTT. It encodes CASSPRLAGVSDTQYF.

This clone was picked up one time. This chain connects TRBV29-1 to TRBJ2-1; TRBD2 agrees at 8 bases. Losses at the gene ends were 4 bases for V and 7 bases for J; bases not matched to a gene: 6. The length of the CDR3 is 13 residues. Germline values: CDR1 SQVTM, CDR2 ANQGSEA. Here the CDR3 reads CSVGAGVQNEQFF. The CDR3 coding sequence is TGCAGCGTTGGAGCGGGAGTGCAGAATGAGCAGTTCTTC.

The chain recombines TRBV18 with TRBJ2-3; 14 nucleotides align to TRBD2. V dropped 3 bases and J dropped 1; count of bases not matched to a gene: 3. The CDR3 consists of 17 residues. Germline CDR1 reads KGHSH; CDR2 reads LQKENI. As DNA, the CDR3 is TGTGCCAGCTCACCGGGACTAGCGGGAGTGGGCACAGATACGCAGTATTTT. Translated, it gives CASSPGLAGVGTDTQYF.

This sequence joins TRBV7-9 and TRBJ1-2; D remains ambiguous. The CDR3 extends over 13 amino acids. The V gene lost 2 bases and the J gene lost 7 bases, with 11 bases spanning the gap. Germline CDR1 and CDR2: SEHNR and FQNEAQ (reference sequence). The CDR3 spells CASSLPPFCGYTF. The DNA of the CDR3 is TGTGCCAGCAGCTTACCCCCTTTTTGTGGCTACACCTTC.

The chain combines TRBV5-1 with TRBJ2-3; 13 nucleotides line up with TRBD2. The CDR3 totals 15 residues. With V trimmed by 4 bases and J by 6 bases, 5 bases remained unmatched. CDR1 and CDR2 (germline): SGHRS, YFSETQ. The CDR3 is CASSPTSGRGDTQYF. The CDR3 DNA sequence: TGCGCCAGCAGCCCCACTAGCGGGAGGGGGGATACGCAGTATTTT.

The gene calls are TRBV5-1 and TRBJ2-1; no definite D call. V was clipped by 0 bases and J by 8 bases, with 9 bases between them. This CDR3 has 13 residues. CDR1 is SGHRS, CDR2 YFSETQ, per germline. This CDR3 reads CASSLVESDEQFF. CDR3 coding DNA: TGCGCCAGCAGCTTGGTTGAGTCGGATGAGCAGTTCTTC. Full variable domain (outside the CDR3, taken from reference TRBV5-1 and TRBJ2-1): KAGVTQTPRYLIKTRGQQVTLSCSPISGHRSVSWYQQTPGQGLQFLFEYFSETQRNKGNFPGRFSGRQFSNSRSEMNVSTLELGDSALYLCASSLVESDEQFFGPGTRLTVL.

The V and J genes are TRBV7-9 and TRBJ1-1; D uncertain. The V end was cut by 1 base, the J end by 10 bases, with 13 bases between. Germline-derived CDR1 and CDR2 are SEHNR and FQNEAQ (reference sequence). The CDR3 is 13 residues long. The CDR3 bases are TGTGCCAGCAGCTTAGTAGAGGGAGAAGGAGCTTTCTTT. Encoded protein: CASSLVEGEGAFF.